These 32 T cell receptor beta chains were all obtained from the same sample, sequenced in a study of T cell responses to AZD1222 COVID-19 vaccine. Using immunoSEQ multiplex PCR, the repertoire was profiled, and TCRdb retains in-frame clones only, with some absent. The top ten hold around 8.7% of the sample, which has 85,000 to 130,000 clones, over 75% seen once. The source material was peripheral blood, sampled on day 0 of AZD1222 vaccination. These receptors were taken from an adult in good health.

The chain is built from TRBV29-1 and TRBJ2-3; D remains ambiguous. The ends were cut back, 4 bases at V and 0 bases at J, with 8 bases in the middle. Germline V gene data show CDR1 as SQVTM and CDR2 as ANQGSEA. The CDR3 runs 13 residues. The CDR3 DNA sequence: TGCAGCGTTGTTCGTCCTAGCACAGATACGCAGTATTTT. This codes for CSVVRPSTDTQYF.

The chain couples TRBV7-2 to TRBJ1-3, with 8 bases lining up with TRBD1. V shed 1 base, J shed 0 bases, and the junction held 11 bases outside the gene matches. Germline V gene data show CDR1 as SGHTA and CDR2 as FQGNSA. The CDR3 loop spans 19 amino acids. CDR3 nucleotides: TGTGCCAGCAGCTTAGGAGGCCCCGGGACAGGTTCCTCTGGAAACACCATATATTTT. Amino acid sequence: CASSLGGPGTGSSGNTIYF. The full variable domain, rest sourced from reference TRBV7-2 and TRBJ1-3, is GAGVSQSPSNKVTEKGKDVELRCDPISGHTALYWYRQSLGQGLEFLIYFQGNSAPDKSGLPSDRFSAERTGGSVSTLTIQRTQQEDSAVYLCASSLGGPGTGSSGNTIYFGEGSWLTVV.

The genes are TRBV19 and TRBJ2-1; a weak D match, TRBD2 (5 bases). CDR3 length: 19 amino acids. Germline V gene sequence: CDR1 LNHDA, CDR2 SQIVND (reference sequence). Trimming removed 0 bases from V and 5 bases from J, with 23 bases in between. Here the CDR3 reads CASSIEPPLRLLGHNEQFF. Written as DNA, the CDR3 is TGTGCCAGTAGTATAGAACCCCCCCTTCGGCTACTAGGGCACAATGAGCAGTTCTTC.

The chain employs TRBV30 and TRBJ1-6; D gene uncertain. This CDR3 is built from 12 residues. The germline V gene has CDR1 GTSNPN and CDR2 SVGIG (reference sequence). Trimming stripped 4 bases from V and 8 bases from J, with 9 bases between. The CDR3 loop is CAWNRGYSPLHF. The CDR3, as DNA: TGTGCCTGGAACCGGGGTTATTCACCCCTCCACTTT.

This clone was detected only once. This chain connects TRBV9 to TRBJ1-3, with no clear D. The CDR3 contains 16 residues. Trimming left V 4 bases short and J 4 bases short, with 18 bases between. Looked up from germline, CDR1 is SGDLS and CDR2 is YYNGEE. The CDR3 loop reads CASSRLTGLAGNTIYF. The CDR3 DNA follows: TGTGCCAGCAGCCGGTTGACGGGGTTAGCAGGAAACACCATATATTTT.

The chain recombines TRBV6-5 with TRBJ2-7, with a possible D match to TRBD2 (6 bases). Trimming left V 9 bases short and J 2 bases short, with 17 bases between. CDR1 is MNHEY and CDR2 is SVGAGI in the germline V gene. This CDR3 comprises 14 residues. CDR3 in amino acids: CASKTEGLPYEQYF. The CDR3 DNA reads TGTGCCAGTAAAACGGAAGGACTACCCTACGAGCAGTACTTC.

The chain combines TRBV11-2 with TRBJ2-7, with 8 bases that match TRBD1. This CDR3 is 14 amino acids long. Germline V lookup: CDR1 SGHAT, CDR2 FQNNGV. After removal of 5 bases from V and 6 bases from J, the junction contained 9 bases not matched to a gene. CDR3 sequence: CASSGQGAWGEQYF. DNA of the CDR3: TGTGCCAGCAGCGGTCAGGGGGCCTGGGGCGAGCAGTACTTC.

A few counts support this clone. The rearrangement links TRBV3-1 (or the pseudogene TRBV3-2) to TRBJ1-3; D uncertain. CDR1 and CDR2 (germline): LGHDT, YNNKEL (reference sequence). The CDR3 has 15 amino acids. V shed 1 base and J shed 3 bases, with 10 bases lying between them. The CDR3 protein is CASSQVLQFGNTIYF. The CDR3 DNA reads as TGTGCCAGCAGCCAAGTTTTACAGTTTGGAAACACCATATATTTT.

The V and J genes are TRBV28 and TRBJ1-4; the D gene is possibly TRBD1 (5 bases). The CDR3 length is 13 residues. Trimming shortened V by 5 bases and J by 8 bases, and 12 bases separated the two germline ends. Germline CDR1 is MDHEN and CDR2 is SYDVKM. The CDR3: CASSGGDREKLFF. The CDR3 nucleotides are TGTGCCAGCAGTGGGGGGGATCGAGAAAAACTGTTTTTT.

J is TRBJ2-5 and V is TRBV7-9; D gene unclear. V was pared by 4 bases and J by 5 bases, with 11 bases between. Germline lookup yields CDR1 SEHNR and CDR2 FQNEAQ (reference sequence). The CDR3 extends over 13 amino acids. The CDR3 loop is CASSSVAPETQYF. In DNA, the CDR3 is TGTGCCAGCAGCTCCGTGGCCCCCGAGACCCAGTACTTC. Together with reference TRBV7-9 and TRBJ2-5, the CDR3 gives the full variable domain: DTGVSQNPRHKITKRGQNVTFRCDPISEHNRLYWYRQTLGQGPEFLTYFQNEAQLEKSRLLSDRFSAERPKGSFSTLEIQRTEQGDSAMYLCASSSVAPETQYFGPGTRLLVL.

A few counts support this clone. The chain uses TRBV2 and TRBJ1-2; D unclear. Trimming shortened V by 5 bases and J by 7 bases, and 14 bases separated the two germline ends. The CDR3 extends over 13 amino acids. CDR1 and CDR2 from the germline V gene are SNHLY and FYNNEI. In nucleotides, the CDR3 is TGTGCCAGCAGTTTTACGCCGAAGGGTGGCTACACCTTC. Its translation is CASSFTPKGGYTF.

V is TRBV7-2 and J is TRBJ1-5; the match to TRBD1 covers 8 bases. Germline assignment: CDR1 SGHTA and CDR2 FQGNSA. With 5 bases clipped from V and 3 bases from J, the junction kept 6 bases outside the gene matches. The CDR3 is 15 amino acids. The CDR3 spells CASSHYRGANQPQHF. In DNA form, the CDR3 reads TGTGCCAGCAGCCATTACAGGGGGGCCAATCAGCCCCAGCATTTT.

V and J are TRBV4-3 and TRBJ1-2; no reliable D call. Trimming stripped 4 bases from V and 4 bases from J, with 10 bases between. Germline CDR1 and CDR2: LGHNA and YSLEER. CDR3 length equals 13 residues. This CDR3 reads CASSRRSGYGYTF. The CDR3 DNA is TGCGCCAGCAGCCGAAGGAGCGGCTATGGCTACACCTTC.

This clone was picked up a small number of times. The CDR3 sequence: CASRAVWGNYGYTF. The CDR3 DNA reads TGTGCCAGCAGGGCGGTCTGGGGAAACTATGGCTACACCTTC. The chain couples TRBV9 to TRBJ1-2; D gene ambiguous. Trimming took off 5 bases at V and 2 bases at J, with 13 bases between the two ends. Germline V gene data show CDR1 as SGDLS and CDR2 as YYNGEE. CDR3 length equals 14 residues.

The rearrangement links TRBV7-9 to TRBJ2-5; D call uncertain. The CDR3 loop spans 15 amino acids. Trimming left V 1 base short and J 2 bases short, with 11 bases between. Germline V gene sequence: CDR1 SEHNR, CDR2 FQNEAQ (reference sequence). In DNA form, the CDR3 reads TGTGCCAGCAGCTTAGACGGATTTCTGCAAGAGACCCAGTACTTC. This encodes CASSLDGFLQETQYF.

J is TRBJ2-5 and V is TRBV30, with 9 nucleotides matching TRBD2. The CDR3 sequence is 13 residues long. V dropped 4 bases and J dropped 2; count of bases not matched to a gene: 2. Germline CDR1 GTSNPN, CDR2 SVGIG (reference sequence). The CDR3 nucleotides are TGTGCCTGGAATGCGGGGGGGCAAGAGACCCAGTACTTC. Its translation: CAWNAGGQETQYF.

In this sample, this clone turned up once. The CDR3 protein is CASSPPFRRAGADTQYF. In DNA form, the CDR3 reads TGTGCCAGCAGCCCCCCTTTCCGTAGGGCGGGGGCAGATACGCAGTATTTT. The gene calls are TRBV7-9 and TRBJ2-3, with 7 bases aligning to TRBD2. The CDR3 spans 17 residues. J gave up 4 bases and V 5 bases, and 15 bases lay outside the gene matches. Germline V gene sequence: CDR1 SEHNR, CDR2 FQNEAQ (reference sequence).

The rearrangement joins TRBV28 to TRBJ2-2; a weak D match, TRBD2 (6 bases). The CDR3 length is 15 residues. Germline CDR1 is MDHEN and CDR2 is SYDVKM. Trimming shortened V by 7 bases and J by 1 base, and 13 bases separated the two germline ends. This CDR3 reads CASTLAELNTGELFF. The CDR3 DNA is TGTGCCAGCACCTTAGCGGAACTGAACACCGGGGAGCTGTTTTTT. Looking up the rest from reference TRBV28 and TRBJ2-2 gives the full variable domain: DVKVTQSSRYLVKRTGEKVFLECVQDMDHENMFWYRQDPGLGLRLIYFSYDVKMKEKGDIPEGYSVSREKKERFSLILESASTNQTSMYLCASTLAELNTGELFFGEGSRLTVL.

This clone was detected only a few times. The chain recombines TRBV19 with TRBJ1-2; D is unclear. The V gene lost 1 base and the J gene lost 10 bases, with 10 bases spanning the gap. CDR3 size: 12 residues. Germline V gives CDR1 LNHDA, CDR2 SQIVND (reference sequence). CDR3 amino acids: CASSIGGTSYTF. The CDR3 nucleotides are TGTGCCAGTAGTATAGGCGGTACCTCCTACACCTTC.

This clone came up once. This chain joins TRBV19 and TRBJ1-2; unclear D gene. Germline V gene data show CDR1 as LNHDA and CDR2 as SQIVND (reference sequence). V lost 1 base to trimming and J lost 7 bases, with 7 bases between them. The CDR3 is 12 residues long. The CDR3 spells CASSIGRAGYTF. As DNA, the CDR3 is TGTGCCAGTAGTATAGGTCGTGCTGGCTACACCTTC.

The DNA for the CDR3 is TGTGCCAGCAGCCTACAGGGGGGTAATCAGCCCCAGCATTTT. As protein: CASSLQGGNQPQHF. The V gene is TRBV7-2, the J gene TRBJ1-5; TRBD1 matches at 8 bases. The CDR3 runs 14 residues. Germline-derived CDR1 and CDR2 are SGHTA and FQGNSA. V shed 5 bases, J shed 4 bases, and the junction held 4 bases outside the gene matches. The variable domain in full, completed from reference TRBV7-2 and TRBJ1-5, reads GAGVSQSPSNKVTEKGKDVELRCDPISGHTALYWYRQSLGQGLEFLIYFQGNSAPDKSGLPSDRFSAERTGGSVSTLTIQRTQQEDSAVYLCASSLQGGNQPQHFGDGTRLSIL.

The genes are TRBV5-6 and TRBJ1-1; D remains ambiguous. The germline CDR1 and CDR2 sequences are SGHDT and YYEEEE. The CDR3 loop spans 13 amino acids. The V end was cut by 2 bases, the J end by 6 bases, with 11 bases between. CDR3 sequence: CASSFQAVSEAFF. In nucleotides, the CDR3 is TGTGCCAGCAGCTTCCAGGCAGTCTCTGAAGCTTTCTTT.

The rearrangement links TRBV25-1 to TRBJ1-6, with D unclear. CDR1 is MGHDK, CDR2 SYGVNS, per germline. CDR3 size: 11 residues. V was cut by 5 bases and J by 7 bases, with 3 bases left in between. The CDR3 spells CASSFNSPLHF. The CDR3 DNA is TGTGCCAGCAGTTTCAATTCACCCCTCCACTTT.

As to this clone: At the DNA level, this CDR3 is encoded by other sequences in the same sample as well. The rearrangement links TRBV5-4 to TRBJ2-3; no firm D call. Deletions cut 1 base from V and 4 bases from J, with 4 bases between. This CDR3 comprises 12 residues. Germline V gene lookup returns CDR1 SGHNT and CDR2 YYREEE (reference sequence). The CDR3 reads CASSLTADTQYF. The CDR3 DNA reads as TGTGCCAGCAGCTTGACAGCAGATACGCAGTATTTT.

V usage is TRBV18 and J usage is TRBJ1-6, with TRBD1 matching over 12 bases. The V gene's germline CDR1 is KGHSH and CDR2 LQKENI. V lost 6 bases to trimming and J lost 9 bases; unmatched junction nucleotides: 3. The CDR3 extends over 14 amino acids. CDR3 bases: TGTGCCAGCTCGGGACAGGGGGCAGGTTCACCCCTCCACTTT. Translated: CASSGQGAGSPLHF.

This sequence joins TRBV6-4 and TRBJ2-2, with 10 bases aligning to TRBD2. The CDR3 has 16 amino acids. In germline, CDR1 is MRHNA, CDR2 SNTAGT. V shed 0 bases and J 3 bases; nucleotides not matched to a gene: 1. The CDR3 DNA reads TGTGCCAGCAGTGACTCTACTAGCGGGGACACCGGGGAGCTGTTTTTT. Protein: CASSDSTSGDTGELFF.

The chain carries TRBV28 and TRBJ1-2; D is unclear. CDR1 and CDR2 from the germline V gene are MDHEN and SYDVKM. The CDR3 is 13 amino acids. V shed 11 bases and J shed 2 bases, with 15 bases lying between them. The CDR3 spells CALGPDYNYGYTF. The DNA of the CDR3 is TGTGCCCTTGGGCCAGATTACAACTATGGCTACACCTTC.

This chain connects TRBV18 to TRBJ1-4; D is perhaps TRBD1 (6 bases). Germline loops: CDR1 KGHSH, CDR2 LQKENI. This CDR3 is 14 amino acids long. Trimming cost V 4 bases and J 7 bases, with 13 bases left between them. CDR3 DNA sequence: TGTGCCAGCTCACTTACAGGGTCTAGTGAAAAACTGTTTTTT. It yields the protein CASSLTGSSEKLFF.

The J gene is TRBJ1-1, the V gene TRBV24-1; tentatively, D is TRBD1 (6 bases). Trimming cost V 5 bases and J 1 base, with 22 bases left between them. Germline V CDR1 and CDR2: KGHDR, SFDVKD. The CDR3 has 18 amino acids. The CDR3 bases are TGTGCCACCAGTGCCAGGGGACAACCAGGGGATAAGAACACTGAAGCTTTCTTT. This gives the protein CATSARGQPGDKNTEAFF.

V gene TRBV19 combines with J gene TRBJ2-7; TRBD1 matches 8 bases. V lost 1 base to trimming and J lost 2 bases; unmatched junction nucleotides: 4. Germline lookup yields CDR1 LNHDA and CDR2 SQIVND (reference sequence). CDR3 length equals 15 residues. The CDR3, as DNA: TGTGCCAGTAGTATAGGGGCGACAGGGGCCTACGAGCAGTACTTC. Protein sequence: CASSIGATGAYEQYF.

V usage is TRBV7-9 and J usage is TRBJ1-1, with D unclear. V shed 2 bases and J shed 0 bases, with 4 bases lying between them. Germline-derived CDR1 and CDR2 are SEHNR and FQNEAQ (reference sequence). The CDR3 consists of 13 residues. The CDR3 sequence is CASSLTLNTEAFF. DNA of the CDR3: TGTGCCAGCAGCTTAACACTGAACACTGAAGCTTTCTTT.

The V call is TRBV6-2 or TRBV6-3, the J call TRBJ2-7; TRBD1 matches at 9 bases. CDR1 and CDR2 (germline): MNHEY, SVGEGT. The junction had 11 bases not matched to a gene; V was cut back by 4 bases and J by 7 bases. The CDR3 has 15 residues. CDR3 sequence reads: CASSSSGTGSWEQYF. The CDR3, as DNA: TGTGCCAGCAGTTCCTCCGGGACAGGGAGTTGGGAGCAGTACTTC.